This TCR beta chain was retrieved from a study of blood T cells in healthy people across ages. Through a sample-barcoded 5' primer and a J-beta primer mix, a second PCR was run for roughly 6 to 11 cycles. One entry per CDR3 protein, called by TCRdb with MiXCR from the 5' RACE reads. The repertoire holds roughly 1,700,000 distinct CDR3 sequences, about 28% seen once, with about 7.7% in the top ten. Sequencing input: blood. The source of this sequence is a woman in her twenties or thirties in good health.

The CDR3 region is CASSQKPGGSFSTDTQYF. In DNA, the CDR3 is TGCGCCAGCAGCCAAAAGCCCGGAGGAAGCTTTAGCACAGATACGCAGTATTTT. V is TRBV4-3 and J is TRBJ2-3, with a weak D call TRBD2 (5 bases). The length of the CDR3 is 18 residues. V lost 2 bases to trimming and J lost 0 bases, with 18 bases between them. Germline-derived CDR1 and CDR2 are LGHNA and YSLEER.